This T cell receptor (beta chain) was captured in a study of patients and donors after allogeneic stem cell transplantation. TCRdb fed the RT-PCR reads into MiXCR, producing one record per CDR3 protein. The sample includes hundreds of thousands of distinct CDR3 sequences, about a sixth of them seen just once. This clonotype came up a few times. Germline CDR1 LGHNA, CDR2 YSLEER. Losses at the gene ends were 4 bases for V and 4 bases for J; bases not matched to a gene: 7. This CDR3 is built from 14 residues. Sequencing was performed on blood, either unsorted or a sorted T cell fraction (not recorded which). The V and J genes are TRBV4-3 and TRBJ2-7; TRBD1 matches at 7 bases. This clonotype was sampled from a human donor who was either an allogeneic HSCT recipient or a stem cell or donor lymphocyte infusion donor (not recorded which). It is not recorded whose cells these are; they may come from a transplant donor. CDR3 nucleotide sequence: TGCGCCAGCAGCCGGCAACAGGGGAATTACGAGCAGTACTTC. It translates to CASSRQQGNYEQYF.